This entry features one T cell receptor (beta chain) sequence. Its target is unknown. The sample is drawn from a study of shared clonotypes between healthy human individuals. General study points: Generally, naive subsets (rather than memory subsets) showed larger estimated richness.

CD45RO-negative, CCR7-selected cells formed the naive CD8 fraction, which excluded terminally differentiated effector memory CD45RA+ cells. Unmatched junction bases numbered 5, after V lost 3 bases and J lost 7 bases. Germline V CDR1 and CDR2: KGHSH, LQKENI. The length of the CDR3 is 15 residues. TCRdb keeps only in-frame clones here, not all; method: immunoSEQ multiplex PCR. The sample has millions of clones; just over 90% are singletons. Sequencing was carried out using naive CD8+ T cells from PBMCs. The chain employs TRBV18 and TRBJ2-7; TRBD2 aligns across 14 bases. The TCR was taken from a young man in good health. Some clones in this sample may be carry-over from other donors' samples. CDR3 sequence: CASSPSTSGRAEQYF. CDR3 in DNA: TGTGCCAGCTCACCTTCGACTAGCGGGAGGGCTGAGCAGTACTTC.